This TCR beta chain was identified during a study of blood T cell repertoires in COVID-19. V was pared by 2 bases and J by 2 bases, with 5 bases of the junction left unmatched. CDR3 length equals 15 residues. Looked up from germline, CDR1 is GTSNPN and CDR2 is SVGIG (reference sequence). Patients at the Seattle site were enrolled during active infection and followed longitudinally. Per the original methods: Reference gene primer amplification gave nucleated cell count estimates. Method: immunoSEQ multiplex PCR; TCRdb's copy keeps in-frame clones and lacks some. D and trimming come from the DNA, and the V and J calls and clone size come from that table. Of hundreds of thousands of clones in the sample, over 80% were seen once.

The rearrangement uses TRBV30 and TRBJ2-1, with TRBD1 matching over 8 bases. Sequencing input: peripheral blood. This sequence originates from a woman in her forties or fifties with COVID-19, enrolled during active disease. The CDR3 sequence: CAWSPSDRAYNEQFF. CDR3 DNA: TGTGCCTGGAGTCCATCGGACAGGGCCTACAATGAGCAGTTCTTC.